These T cell receptor beta chains were read from a single sample in a study of prognosis after radiotherapy for stage I lung cancer. MiXCR, run by TCRdb on the multiplex PCR reads, gives a single entry per CDR3 protein. The sample has approximately 25,000 distinct CDR3 sequences; about two fifths are singletons. Sequences were derived from PBMCs, sampled before or after stereotactic body radiation therapy (not recorded which). The source of these receptors is a donor over 45 with non-small cell lung cancer. Each CDR3 is given with its conserved first and last residue. Each record gives: clone size, V gene, D gene, J gene, CDR3 DNA, CDR3 protein. D genes are given only for firm matches. Rows give clone size only sometimes, using once, few, many, or a class for an expanded clone.

few	TRBV5-1	.	TRBJ2-1	TGCGCCAACAGCTCGGCGAGGCTCAATGAGCAGTTCTTC	CANSSARLNEQFF
.	TRBV6-1	.	TRBJ1-1	TGTGCTAGTACTCAGTGGTTGAACACTGAAGCTTTCTTT	CASTQWLNTEAFF
many	TRBV20-1	.	TRBJ1-1	TGCAGTGCTAGAGAAAACGGGGTGAACACTGAAGCTTTCTTT	CSARENGVNTEAFF
.	TRBV20-1	.	TRBJ2-7	TGCAGTGCTAGATGGGCTATCGGGACCCCCTACGAGCAGTACTTC	CSARWAIGTPYEQYF
many	TRBV5-1	.	TRBJ2-3	TGCGCCAGCAGCTCGGCCCCAGCTCCCCACACAGATACGCAGTATTTT	CASSSAPAPHTDTQYF
.	TRBV20-1	TRBD2	TRBJ2-7	TGCAGTGCGTTTAGCGGGAGCTACGAGCAGTGCTTC	CSAFSGSYEQCF
.	TRBV6-2/TRBV6-3	.	TRBJ1-1	TGTGCCAGCAGCCCTACCGACACTGAAGCTTTCTTT	CASSPTDTEAFF
once	TRBV6-1	.	TRBJ1-5	TGTGCCAGCAGCCTTCGGCGGGGCAATCAGATCCAGCATTTT	CASSLRRGNQIQHF
.	TRBV2	.	TRBJ2-5	TGTGCCAGCATGATGACTAGAGAGACCCAATACTTC	CASMMTRETQYF
few	TRBV6-2/TRBV6-3	.	TRBJ2-1	TGTGCCAGCAGAAGGAATCGACTGGCAACGAATGAGCAGTTCTTC	CASRRNRLATNEQFF
many	TRBV3-1	.	TRBJ2-7	TGTGCCAGCAGCCAAGGAAGTAGCGGACTCTCCTACGAGCAGTACTTC	CASSQGSSGLSYEQYF
many	TRBV6-2/TRBV6-3	.	TRBJ1-5	TGTGCCAGCAGTTCCGGGACCGGGAGCAATCAGCCCCAGCATTTT	CASSSGTGSNQPQHF
once	TRBV19	.	TRBJ1-5	TGTGCCGTAGGGAAGTGGGGGTACAATCAGCCCCAGCATTTT	CAVGKWGYNQPQHF
.	TRBV28	TRBD1	TRBJ2-5	TGTGCCAGCAGTTCAGGGGGCGAAGGAGAGACCCAGTACTTC	CASSSGGEGETQYF
.	TRBV27	.	TRBJ1-2	TGTGCCAGCAGTTTTGGTGTATATGGCTACACCTTC	CASSFGVYGYTF
many	TRBV5-1	.	TRBJ1-6	TGCGCCAGCAGACTAAGCGGGGGTGAGGATTCACCCCTCCACTTT	CASRLSGGEDSPLHF
many	TRBV5-5	.	TRBJ1-5	TGTGCCAGCAGCTTGGCAGGGTTTGCTTCTCAGCCCCAGCATTTT	CASSLAGFASQPQHF
.	TRBV2	.	TRBJ2-5	TGTGCCAGCAGTGAAGGGGCCCAAGAGACCCAGTACTTC	CASSEGAQETQYF
many	TRBV6-9	TRBD2	TRBJ2-3	TGTGCCAGCAGTTACCCGGGAGGGTCAGGGACAGATACGCAGTATTTT	CASSYPGGSGTDTQYF
medium-sized	TRBV28	TRBD1	TRBJ2-7	TGTGCCAGCAACCCTTGGGGGACAGGGGGCGACGAGCAGTACTTC	CASNPWGTGGDEQYF
.	TRBV19	.	TRBJ2-7	TGTGCCAGTAGTATTTGCCCTGCCCGGAGTGGGTACGAGCAGTACTTC	CASSICPARSGYEQYF
many	TRBV29-1	TRBD1	TRBJ1-5	TGCAGCGCGAGGACAGGGGAGCAGCCCCAGCATTTT	CSARTGEQPQHF